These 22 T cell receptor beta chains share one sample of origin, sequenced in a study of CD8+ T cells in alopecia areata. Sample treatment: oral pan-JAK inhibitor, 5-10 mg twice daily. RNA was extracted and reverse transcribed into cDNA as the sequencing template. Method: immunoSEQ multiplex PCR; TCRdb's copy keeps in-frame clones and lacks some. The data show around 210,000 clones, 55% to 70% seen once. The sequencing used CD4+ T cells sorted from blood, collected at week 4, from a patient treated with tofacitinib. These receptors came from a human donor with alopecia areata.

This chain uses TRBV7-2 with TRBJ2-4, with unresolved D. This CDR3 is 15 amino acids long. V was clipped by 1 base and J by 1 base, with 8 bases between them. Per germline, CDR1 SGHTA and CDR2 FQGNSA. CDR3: CASSLGASAKNIQYF. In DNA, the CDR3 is TGTGCCAGCAGCTTAGGCGCCAGCGCCAAAAACATTCAGTACTTC.

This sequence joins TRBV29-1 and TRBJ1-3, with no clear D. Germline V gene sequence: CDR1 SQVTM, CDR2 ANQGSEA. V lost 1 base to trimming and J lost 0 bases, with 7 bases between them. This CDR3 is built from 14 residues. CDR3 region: CSVEGRNSGNTIYF. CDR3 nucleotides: TGCAGCGTTGAAGGTCGGAACTCTGGAAACACCATATATTTT.

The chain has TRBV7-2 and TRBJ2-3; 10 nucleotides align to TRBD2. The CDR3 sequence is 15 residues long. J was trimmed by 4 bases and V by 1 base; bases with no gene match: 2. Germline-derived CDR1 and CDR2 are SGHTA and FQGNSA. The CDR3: CASSLGLAGADTQYF. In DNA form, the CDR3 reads TGTGCCAGCAGCTTAGGACTAGCGGGTGCAGATACGCAGTATTTT.

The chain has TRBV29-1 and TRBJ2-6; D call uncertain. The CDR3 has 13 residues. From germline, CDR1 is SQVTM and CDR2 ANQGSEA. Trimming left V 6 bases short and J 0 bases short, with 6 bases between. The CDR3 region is CSVRPSGANVLTF. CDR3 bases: TGCAGCGTGCGACCCTCTGGGGCCAACGTCCTGACTTTC.

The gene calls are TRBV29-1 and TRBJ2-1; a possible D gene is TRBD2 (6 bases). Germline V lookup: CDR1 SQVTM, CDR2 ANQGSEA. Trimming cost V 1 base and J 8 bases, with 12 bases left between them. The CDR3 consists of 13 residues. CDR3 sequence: CSVEGSGFDEQFF. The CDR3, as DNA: TGCAGCGTTGAAGGGAGCGGGTTCGATGAGCAGTTCTTC.

The DNA of the CDR3 is TGCGCCAGCAGCTTACGGACAGGGGGCGTAGATACGCAGTATTTT. Translating it yields CASSLRTGGVDTQYF. The chain couples TRBV5-1 to TRBJ2-3; TRBD1 agrees at 11 bases. This CDR3 spans 15 amino acids. The junction had 4 bases not matched to a gene; V was cut back by 2 bases and J by 5 bases. Germline CDR1 and CDR2: SGHRS and YFSETQ.

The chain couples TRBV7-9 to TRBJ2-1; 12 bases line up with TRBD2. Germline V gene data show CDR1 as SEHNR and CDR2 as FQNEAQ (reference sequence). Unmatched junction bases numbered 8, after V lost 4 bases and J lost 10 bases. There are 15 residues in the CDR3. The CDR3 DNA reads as TGTGCCAGCAGCTCGCTAGCGGGGGGGCCGGGCGAGCAGTTCTTC. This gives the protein CASSSLAGGPGEQFF.

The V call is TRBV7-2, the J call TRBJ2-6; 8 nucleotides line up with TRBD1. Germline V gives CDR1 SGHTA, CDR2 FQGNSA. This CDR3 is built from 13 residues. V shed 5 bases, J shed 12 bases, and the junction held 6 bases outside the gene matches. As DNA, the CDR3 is TGTGCCAGCAGCGCGGGACAGGTCGGCGTCCTGACTTTC. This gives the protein CASSAGQVGVLTF.

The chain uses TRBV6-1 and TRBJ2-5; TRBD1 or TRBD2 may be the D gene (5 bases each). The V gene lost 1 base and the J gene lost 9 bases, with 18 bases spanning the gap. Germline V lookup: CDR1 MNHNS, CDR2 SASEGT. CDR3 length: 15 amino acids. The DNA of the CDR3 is TGTGCCAGCAGTGAAGGTGGGACCCTACCATGGGCCCAGTACTTC. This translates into CASSEGGTLPWAQYF.

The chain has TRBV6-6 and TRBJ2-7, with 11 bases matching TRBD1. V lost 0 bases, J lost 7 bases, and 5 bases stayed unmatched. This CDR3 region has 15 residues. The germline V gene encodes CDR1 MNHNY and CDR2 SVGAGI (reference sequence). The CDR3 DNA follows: TGTGCCAGCAGTTACTCGGACAGGGGGCGTGGAGAGCAGTACTTC. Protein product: CASSYSDRGRGEQYF.

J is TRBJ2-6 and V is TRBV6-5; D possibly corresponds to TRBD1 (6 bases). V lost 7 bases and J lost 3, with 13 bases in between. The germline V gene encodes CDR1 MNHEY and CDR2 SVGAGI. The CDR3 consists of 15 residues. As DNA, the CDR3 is TGTGCCAGCACCACTCCAGGGGATGGGGCCAACGTCCTGACTTTC. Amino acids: CASTTPGDGANVLTF.

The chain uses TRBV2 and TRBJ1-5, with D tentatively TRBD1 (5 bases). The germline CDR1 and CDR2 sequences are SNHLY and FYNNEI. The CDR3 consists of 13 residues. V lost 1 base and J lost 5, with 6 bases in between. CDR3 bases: TGTGCCAGCAGTGAAGGAGGGGATCAGCCCCAGCATTTT. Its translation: CASSEGGDQPQHF.

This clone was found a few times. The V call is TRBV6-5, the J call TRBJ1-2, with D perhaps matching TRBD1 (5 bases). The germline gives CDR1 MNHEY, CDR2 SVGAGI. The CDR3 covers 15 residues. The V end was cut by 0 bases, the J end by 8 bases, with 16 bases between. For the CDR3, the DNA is TGTGCCAGCAGTTACTCGTATCCGGGGCGGAGGGGCTACACCTTC. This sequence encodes CASSYSYPGRRGYTF.

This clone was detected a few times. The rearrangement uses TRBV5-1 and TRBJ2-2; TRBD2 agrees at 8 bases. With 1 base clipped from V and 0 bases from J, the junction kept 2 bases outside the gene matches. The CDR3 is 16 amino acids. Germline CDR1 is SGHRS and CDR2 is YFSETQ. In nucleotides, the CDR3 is TGCGCCAGCAGCTTGTCACTAGCGGCGAACACCGGGGAGCTGTTTTTT. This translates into CASSLSLAANTGELFF.

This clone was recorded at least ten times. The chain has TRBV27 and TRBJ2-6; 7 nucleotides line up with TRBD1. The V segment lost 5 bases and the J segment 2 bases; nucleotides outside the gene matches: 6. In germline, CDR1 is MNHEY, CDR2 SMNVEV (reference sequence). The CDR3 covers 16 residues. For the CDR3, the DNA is TGTGCCAGCAGTCTACAGGGGCAGGCTGGGGCCAACGTCCTGACTTTC. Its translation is CASSLQGQAGANVLTF.

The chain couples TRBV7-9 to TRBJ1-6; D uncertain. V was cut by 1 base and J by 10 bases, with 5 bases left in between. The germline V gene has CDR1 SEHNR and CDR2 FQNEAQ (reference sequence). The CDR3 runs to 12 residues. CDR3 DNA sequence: TGTGCCAGCAGCTTAGAGTCGTCACCCCTCCACTTT. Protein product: CASSLESSPLHF.

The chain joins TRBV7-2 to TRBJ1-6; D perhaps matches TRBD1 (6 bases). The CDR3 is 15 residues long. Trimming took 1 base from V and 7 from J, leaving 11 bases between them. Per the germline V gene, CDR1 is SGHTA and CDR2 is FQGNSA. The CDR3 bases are TGTGCCAGCAGCTTAGTAACAGGGCCCAATTCACCCCTCCACTTT. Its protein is CASSLVTGPNSPLHF.

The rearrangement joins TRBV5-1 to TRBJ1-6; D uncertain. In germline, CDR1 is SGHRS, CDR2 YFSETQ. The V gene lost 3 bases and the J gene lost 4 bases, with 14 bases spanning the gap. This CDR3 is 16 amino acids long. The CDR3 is CASSSGLPTYNSPLHF. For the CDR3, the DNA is TGCGCCAGCAGCTCTGGGTTGCCCACTTATAATTCACCCCTCCACTTT.

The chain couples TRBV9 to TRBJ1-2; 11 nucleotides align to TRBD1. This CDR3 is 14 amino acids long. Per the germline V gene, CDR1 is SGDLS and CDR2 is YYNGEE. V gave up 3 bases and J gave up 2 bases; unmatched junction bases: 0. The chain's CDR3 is CASSGDRGNYGYTF. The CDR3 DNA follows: TGTGCCAGCAGCGGGGACAGGGGGAACTATGGCTACACCTTC.

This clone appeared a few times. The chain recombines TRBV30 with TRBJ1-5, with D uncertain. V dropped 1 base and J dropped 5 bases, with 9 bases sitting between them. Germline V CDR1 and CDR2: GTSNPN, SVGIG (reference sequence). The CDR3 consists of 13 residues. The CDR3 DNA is TGTGCCTGGAGTGGCCAGGAGTATCAGCCCCAGCATTTT. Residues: CAWSGQEYQPQHF. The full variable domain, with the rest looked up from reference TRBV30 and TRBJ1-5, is SQTIHQWPATLVQPVGSPLSLECTVEGTSNPNLYWYRQAAGRGLQLLFYSVGIGQISSEVPQNLSASRPQDRQFILSSKKLLLSDSGFYLCAWSGQEYQPQHFGDGTRLSIL.

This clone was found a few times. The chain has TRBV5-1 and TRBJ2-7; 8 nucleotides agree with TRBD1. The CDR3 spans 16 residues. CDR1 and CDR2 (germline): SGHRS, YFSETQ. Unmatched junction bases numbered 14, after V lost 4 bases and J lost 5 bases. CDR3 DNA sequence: TGCGCCAGCAGCCCTCCTCTTAGGACAGGGTCTGACGAGCAGTACTTC. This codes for CASSPPLRTGSDEQYF.

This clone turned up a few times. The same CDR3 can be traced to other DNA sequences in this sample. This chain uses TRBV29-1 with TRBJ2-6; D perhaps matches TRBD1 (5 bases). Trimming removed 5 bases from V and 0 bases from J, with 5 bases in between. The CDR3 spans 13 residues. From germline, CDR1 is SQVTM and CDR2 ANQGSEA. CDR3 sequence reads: CSVQGSGANVLTF. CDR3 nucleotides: TGCAGCGTTCAGGGCTCTGGGGCCAACGTCCTGACTTTC. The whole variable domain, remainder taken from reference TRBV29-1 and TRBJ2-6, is SAVISQKPSRDICQRGTSLTIQCQVDSQVTMMFWYRQQPGQSLTLIATANQGSEATYESGFVIDKFPISRPNLTFSTLTVSNMSPEDSSIYLCSVQGSGANVLTFGAGSRLTVL.